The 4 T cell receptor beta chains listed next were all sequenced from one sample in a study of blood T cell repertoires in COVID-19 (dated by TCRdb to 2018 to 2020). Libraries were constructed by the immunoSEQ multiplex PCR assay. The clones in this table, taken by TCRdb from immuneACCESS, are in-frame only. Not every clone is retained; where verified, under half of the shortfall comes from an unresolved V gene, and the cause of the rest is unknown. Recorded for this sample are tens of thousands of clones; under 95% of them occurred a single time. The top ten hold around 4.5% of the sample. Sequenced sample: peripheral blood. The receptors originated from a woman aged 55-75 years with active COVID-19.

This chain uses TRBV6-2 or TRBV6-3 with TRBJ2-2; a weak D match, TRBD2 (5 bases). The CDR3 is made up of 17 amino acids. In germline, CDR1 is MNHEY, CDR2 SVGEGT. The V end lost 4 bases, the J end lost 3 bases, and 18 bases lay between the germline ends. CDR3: CASSFSVSRGHTGELFF. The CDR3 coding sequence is TGTGCCAGCAGTTTCTCGGTCTCCCGAGGGCACACCGGGGAGCTGTTTTTT.

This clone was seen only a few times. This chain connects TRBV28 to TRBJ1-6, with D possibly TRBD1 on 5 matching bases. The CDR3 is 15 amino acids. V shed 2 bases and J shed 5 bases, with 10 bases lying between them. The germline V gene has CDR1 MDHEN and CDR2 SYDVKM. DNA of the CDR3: TGTGCCAGCAGTTTAGGAGGGACCGATAATTCACCCCTCCACTTT. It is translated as CASSLGGTDNSPLHF.

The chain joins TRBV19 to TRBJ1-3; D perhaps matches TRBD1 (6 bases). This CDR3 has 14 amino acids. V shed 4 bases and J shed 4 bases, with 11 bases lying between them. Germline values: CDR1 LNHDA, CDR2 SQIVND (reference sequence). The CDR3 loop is CASSTQGSGNTIYF. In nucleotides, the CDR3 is TGTGCCAGTAGTACCCAGGGGTCCGGAAACACCATATATTTT.

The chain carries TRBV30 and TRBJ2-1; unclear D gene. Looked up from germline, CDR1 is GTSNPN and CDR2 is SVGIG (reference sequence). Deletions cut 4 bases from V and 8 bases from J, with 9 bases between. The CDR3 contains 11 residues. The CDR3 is CAWMEIHEQFF. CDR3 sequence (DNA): TGTGCCTGGATGGAGATCCATGAGCAGTTCTTC.